A selection of T cell receptor beta chains follows, all from one sample in a study of T cell changes during pregnancy in multiple sclerosis. This table comes from immunoSEQ multiplex PCR, and its TCRdb copy is limited to in-frame clones, with some not included. The sample lists tens of thousands of clones; 85% to 95% were seen once. Sample: peripheral blood, taken before pregnancy. These receptor sequences come from a female donor with multiple sclerosis, enrolled in a pregnancy study. Both conserved end residues are part of each CDR3. D genes are given only for firm matches.

cdr3_nt,cdr3_aa,d_call,j_call,v_call
TGTGCCAGCAGCATTAGGACTAGCGGGGGAGAGACCCAGTACTTC,CASSIRTSGGETQYF,TRBD2,TRBJ2-5,TRBV13
TGTGCCAGCAGCTTCAAACTAGCGGGTACCCAAGAGACCCAGTACTTC,CASSFKLAGTQETQYF,TRBD2,TRBJ2-5,TRBV11-3
TGTGCCAGCAGTTCCCAGATTGCGGGCGGGATCTATGGCTACACCTTC,CASSSQIAGGIYGYTF,NA,TRBJ1-2,TRBV28
TGTGCCAGCAGCTTACTACAGGGAATAGACACTGAAGCTTTCTTT,CASSLLQGIDTEAFF,NA,TRBJ1-1,TRBV5-5
TGCAGCGAACGGATGGGGGGTGAGACCCAGTACTTC,CSERMGGETQYF,NA,TRBJ2-5,TRBV29-1
TGTGCCAGCTCACCACTGGATAGCGGGAGCCGGAGCTCCTACAATGAGCAGTTCTTC,CASSPLDSGSRSSYNEQFF,TRBD2,TRBJ2-1,TRBV18
TGCGCCAGCAGCCAAGATGGTAGAGCCGTCGATACGCAGTATTTT,CASSQDGRAVDTQYF,NA,TRBJ2-3,TRBV4-1
TGCGCCAGCAGACCTTCCGACAGGGGGCTTAACACTGAAGCTTTCTTT,CASRPSDRGLNTEAFF,TRBD1,TRBJ1-1,TRBV10-2
TGTGCCAGCACCAACATAGAGTTGGAGGGCTACACCTTC,CASTNIELEGYTF,NA,TRBJ1-2,TRBV2
TGTGCCAGCAGCCTCCCCGTAGGGAGAGGAAACACCATATATTTT,CASSLPVGRGNTIYF,NA,TRBJ1-3,TRBV7-9
TGTGCCAGCAGCGTCCTAGCGGGAGATTTAGATACGCAGTATTTT,CASSVLAGDLDTQYF,TRBD2,TRBJ2-3,TRBV9